This T cell receptor beta chain was sequenced during a study of B cell selection in AIRE deficiency. Study-level findings and limits: Of 3,000 to 4,500 shared Treg TCRbeta sequences, over 25% were healthy-only, approximately 9.7% patient-only. TCRbeta-only data showed roughly 33% of shared healthy Treg sequences in healthy Tconv. Shared Treg sequences had shorter CDR3s, biased toward rearrangements with few non-templated insertions. Around a third of healthy-donor shared Treg TCRbeta sequences appeared in patient Tconv cells.

About this clone: What it binds is unknown.

V dropped 0 bases and J dropped 3 bases, with 3 bases sitting between them. The CDR3 has 13 residues. Germline-derived CDR1 and CDR2 are ENHRY and SYGVKD. Conventional CD4 T cells were sorted as CD4+CD127+ cells. TCRdb's table, derived via immunoSEQ multiplex PCR, lists solely in-frame clones and lacks some. In the table there are tens of thousands of clones, approximately 96% of which are singletons. The TCR comes from a human donor in good health. The chain uses TRBV10-3 and TRBJ2-1; no definite D call. The source material was CD4+CD127+ conventional T cells sorted from PBMCs. The CDR3 loop reads CAISESGYNEQFF. In nucleotides, the CDR3 is TGTGCCATCAGTGAGTCGGGCTACAATGAGCAGTTCTTC.